This TCR beta chain was sequenced during a study of T cell repertoires in cytomegalovirus infection. TCRdb reprocessed the reads with MiXCR, giving one entry per CDR3 protein. The sample has 500,000 or so distinct CDR3 sequences, about 17% seen once; the top ten hold roughly 25%. The CDR3 is made up of 20 amino acids. Germline lookup yields CDR1 SNHLY and CDR2 FYNNEI. J lost 0 bases, V lost 6 bases, and 19 bases had no gene match. Study-level points and caveats: CMV-specific HLA-C-restricted TCR beta clonotypes dominated the ex vivo response. Carriers of CMV and the relevant HLA type were discriminated by public TCR beta frequency.

This clonotype was seen only a few times. Its specificity is unknown. The TCR sequence derives from a human donor in good health (CMV status not recorded). Some clones in this sample may be carry-over from other donors' samples. Sequenced sample: CD8+ T cells from PBMCs. V gene TRBV2 combines with J gene TRBJ2-4, with 8 positions matching TRBD2. The CDR3 sequence is CASSHKKAPSGSLAKNIQYF. The CDR3 DNA is TGTGCCAGCAGCCACAAAAAGGCCCCTAGCGGGTCACTAGCCAAAAACATTCAGTACTTC. The full variable domain, rest sourced from reference TRBV2 and TRBJ2-4, is EPEVTQTPSHQVTQMGQEVILRCVPISNHLYFYWYRQILGQKVEFLVSFYNNEISEKSEIFDDQFSVERPDGSNFTLKIRSTKLEDSAMYFCASSHKKAPSGSLAKNIQYFGAGTRLSVL.